This T cell receptor beta chain came from a study of blood T cell repertoires in COVID-19. TCRdb keeps only in-frame clones here, not all; method: immunoSEQ multiplex PCR. Here the sample spans about 290,000 clones, around 86% being singletons. Sequencing was carried out using peripheral blood. This clonotype was sampled from a woman in her 30s with active or convalescent COVID-19.

CDR3: CASSFTVGRETQYF. The DNA of the CDR3 is TGTGCCAGCAGCTTTACCGTCGGGAGGGAGACCCAGTACTTC. J is TRBJ2-5 and V is TRBV5-5; TRBD2 matches at 7 bases. The CDR3 length is 14 residues. Germline trimming cut 2 bases from V and 5 bases from J; bases unmatched to any gene: 6. Germline CDR1 and CDR2: SGHKS and YYEKEE (reference sequence).